A selection of T cell receptor beta chains follows, all from one sample in a study of T cells in Graves' hyperthyroidism and ophthalmopathy. Each CDR3 protein is one row after TCRdb ran MiXCR on the multiplex PCR reads. In the table there are fewer than 550,000 distinct CDR3 sequences, around 24% of which are singletons. The sample consisted of blood. These receptors were collected from a woman in her 30s with Graves' ophthalmopathy. Both conserved end residues are part of each CDR3. A D gene is named only where the DNA matches it firmly. Part of the rows lack a size; the others show once, few, many or a class for expanded clones.

cdr3_length: 11; j_call: TRBJ1-2; v_call: TRBV20-1; clone_size: many; d_call: -; cdr3_nt: TGCAGTGCTAGACCCGCCTACGGCTACACCTTC; cdr3_aa: CSARPAYGYTF
cdr3_length: 17; j_call: TRBJ1-6; v_call: TRBV5-1; clone_size: many; d_call: -; cdr3_nt: TGCGCCAGCAGCCCGGAGGTCCAGCCATCGCGGAATTCACCCCTCCACTTT; cdr3_aa: CASSPEVQPSRNSPLHF
cdr3_length: 13; j_call: TRBJ1-1; v_call: TRBV5-1; clone_size: many; d_call: -; cdr3_nt: TGCGCCAGCAGACAGACCCCGAACACTGAAGCTTTCTTT; cdr3_aa: CASRQTPNTEAFF
cdr3_length: 16; j_call: TRBJ2-7; v_call: TRBV19; clone_size: many; d_call: TRBD1; cdr3_nt: TGTGCCAGTAGTGCGCCGGGACAGGTTAAGGGGCACGAGCAGTACTTC; cdr3_aa: CASSAPGQVKGHEQYF
cdr3_length: 11; j_call: TRBJ1-1; v_call: TRBV29-1; clone_size: -; d_call: TRBD1; cdr3_nt: TGCAGCGTTAGACAGGGTACTGAAGCTTTCTTT; cdr3_aa: CSVRQGTEAFF
cdr3_length: 12; j_call: TRBJ2-7; v_call: TRBV11-2; clone_size: many; d_call: -; cdr3_nt: TGTGCCAGCAGCTTAGATTTGTACGAGCAGTACTTC; cdr3_aa: CASSLDLYEQYF
cdr3_length: 13; j_call: TRBJ1-5; v_call: TRBV12-3/TRBV12-4; clone_size: many; d_call: -; cdr3_nt: TGTGCCAGCAGTTCGAACAGGGATCAGCCCCAGCATTTT; cdr3_aa: CASSSNRDQPQHF
cdr3_length: 16; j_call: TRBJ2-7; v_call: TRBV7-3; clone_size: -; d_call: -; cdr3_nt: TGTGCCAGCAGCCCACTGACCCAAATGGGGACCTACGAGCAGTACTTC; cdr3_aa: CASSPLTQMGTYEQYF
cdr3_length: 14; j_call: TRBJ1-1; v_call: TRBV4-1; clone_size: many; d_call: -; cdr3_nt: TGCGCCAGCAGCCGACAGAGAATGAACACTGAAGCTTTCTTT; cdr3_aa: CASSRQRMNTEAFF
cdr3_length: 13; j_call: TRBJ1-1; v_call: TRBV5-1; clone_size: -; d_call: -; cdr3_nt: TGCGCCAGCAGCTTGAACGACGGCACTGAAGCTTGCTTT; cdr3_aa: CASSLNDGTEACF
cdr3_length: 14; j_call: TRBJ1-5; v_call: TRBV19; clone_size: few; d_call: -; cdr3_nt: TGTGCCAGTAGTCCTGGGACAAGCAATCAGCCCCAGCATTTT; cdr3_aa: CASSPGTSNQPQHF
cdr3_length: 14; j_call: TRBJ1-2; v_call: TRBV6-2/TRBV6-3; clone_size: many; d_call: TRBD1; cdr3_nt: TGTGCCAGCGGAGACAGGGACTCTAACTATGGCTACACCTTC; cdr3_aa: CASGDRDSNYGYTF
cdr3_length: 16; j_call: TRBJ1-3; v_call: TRBV5-1; clone_size: many; d_call: -; cdr3_nt: TGCGCCAGCAGCTTGGCCCCAGCCGACTCTGGAAACACCATATATTTT; cdr3_aa: CASSLAPADSGNTIYF
cdr3_length: 16; j_call: TRBJ1-5; v_call: TRBV27; clone_size: -; d_call: TRBD1; cdr3_nt: TGTGCCAGCAGTTTCCACGGGACAGGGGATAATCAGCCCCAGCATTTT; cdr3_aa: CASSFHGTGDNQPQHF